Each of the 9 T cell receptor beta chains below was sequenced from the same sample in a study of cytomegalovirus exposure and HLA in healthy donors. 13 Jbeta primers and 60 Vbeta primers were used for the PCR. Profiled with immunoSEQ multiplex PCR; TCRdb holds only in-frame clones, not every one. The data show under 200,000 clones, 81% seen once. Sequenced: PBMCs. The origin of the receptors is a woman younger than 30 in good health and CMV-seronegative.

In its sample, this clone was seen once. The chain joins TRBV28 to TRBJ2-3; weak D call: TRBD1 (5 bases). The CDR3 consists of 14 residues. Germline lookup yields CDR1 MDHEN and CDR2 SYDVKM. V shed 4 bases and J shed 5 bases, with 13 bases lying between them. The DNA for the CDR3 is TGTGCCAGCAGTTCATGGACATTAAGAGATACGCAGTATTTT. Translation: CASSSWTLRDTQYF.

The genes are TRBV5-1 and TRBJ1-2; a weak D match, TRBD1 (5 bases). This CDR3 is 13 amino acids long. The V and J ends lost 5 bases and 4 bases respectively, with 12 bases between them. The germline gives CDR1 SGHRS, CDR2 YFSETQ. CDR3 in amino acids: CASSPDSFYGYTF. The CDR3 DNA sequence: TGCGCCAGCAGTCCTGACAGCTTCTATGGCTACACCTTC.

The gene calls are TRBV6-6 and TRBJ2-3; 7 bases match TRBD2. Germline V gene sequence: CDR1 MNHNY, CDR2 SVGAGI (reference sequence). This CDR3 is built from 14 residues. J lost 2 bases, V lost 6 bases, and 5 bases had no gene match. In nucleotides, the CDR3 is TGTGCCAGCAGGGCAGCGGGGACCACAGATACGCAGTATTTT. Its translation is CASRAAGTTDTQYF.

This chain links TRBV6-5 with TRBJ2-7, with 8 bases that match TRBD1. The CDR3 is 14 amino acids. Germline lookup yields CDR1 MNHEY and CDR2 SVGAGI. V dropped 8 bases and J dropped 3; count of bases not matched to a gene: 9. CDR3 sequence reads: CASARDRGNYEQYF. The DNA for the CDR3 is TGTGCCAGCGCCCGCGACAGGGGTAACTACGAGCAGTACTTC.

For the CDR3, the DNA is TGTGCCAGCAGTAGAGACAGCTATAGCAATCAGCCCCAGCATTTT. Amino acids: CASSRDSYSNQPQHF. This rearrangement joins TRBV6-1 to TRBJ1-5, with D possibly being TRBD1 (5 bases). CDR3 length: 15 residues. Germline assignment: CDR1 MNHNS and CDR2 SASEGT. V lost 5 bases and J 0 bases, leaving 11 bases between the germline ends.

CDR3 bases: TGTGCCAGCAGCCACCCGGGACAGGGGACCCAGTACTTC. Its translation is CASSHPGQGTQYF. This chain joins TRBV7-6 and TRBJ2-5; 9 bases are shared with TRBD1. Germline values: CDR1 SGHVS, CDR2 FNYEAQ. V gave up 5 bases and J gave up 7 bases; unmatched junction bases: 5. The CDR3 consists of 13 residues.

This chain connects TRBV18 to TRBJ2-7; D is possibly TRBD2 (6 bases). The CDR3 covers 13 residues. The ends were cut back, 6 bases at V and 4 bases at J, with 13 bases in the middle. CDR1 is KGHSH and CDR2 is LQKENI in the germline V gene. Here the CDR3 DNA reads TGTGCCAGCTCGCCGGGACTTTTTTACGAGCAGTACTTC. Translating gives CASSPGLFYEQYF. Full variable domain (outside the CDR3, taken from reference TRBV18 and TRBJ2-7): NAGVMQNPRHLVRRRGQEARLRCSPMKGHSHVYWYRQLPEEGLKFMVYLQKENIIDESGMPKERFSAEFPKEGPSILRIQQVVRGDSAAYFCASSPGLFYEQYFGPGTRLTVT.

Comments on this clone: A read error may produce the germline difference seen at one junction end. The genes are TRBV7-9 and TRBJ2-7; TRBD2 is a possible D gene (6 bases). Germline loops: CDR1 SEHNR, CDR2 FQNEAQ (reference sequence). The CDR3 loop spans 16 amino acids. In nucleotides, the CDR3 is TGTTCCAGCAGCCAAAGTGGGGAGGTGGGGTCCTACGAGCAGTACTTC. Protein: CSSSQSGEVGSYEQYF.

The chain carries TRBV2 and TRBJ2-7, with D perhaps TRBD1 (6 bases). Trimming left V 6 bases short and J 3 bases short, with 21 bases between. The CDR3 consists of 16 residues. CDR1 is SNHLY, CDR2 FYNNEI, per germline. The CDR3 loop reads CASRGDRWKLNYEQYF. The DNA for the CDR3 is TGTGCCAGCAGGGGTGACAGGTGGAAACTAAACTACGAGCAGTACTTC.